The present T cell receptor beta chain was sequenced within a study of blood T cell repertoires in COVID-19. Study at large: Sites across the United States, Italy and Spain contributed samples from acute and convalescent COVID-19. T cells, B-cell-depleted T cells, or PBMCs supplied cDNA or gDNA.

Authors' analysis steps: Cell counts per sample came from amplifying reference gene primers. Profiling relied on immunoSEQ multiplex PCR, and the TCRdb table lists in-frame clones only, not all of them. That table supplies the V and J calls and clone size; D and trimming were determined from the DNA. This table holds about 140,000 clones, approximately 83% found once. V lost 2 bases to trimming and J lost 5 bases, with 16 bases between them. CDR3 length: 15 amino acids. Germline CDR1 reads KGHSH; CDR2 reads LQKENI. The sequence came from a human donor in a cohort sampled during active COVID-19. The J gene is TRBJ2-7, the V gene TRBV18, with D perhaps matching TRBD1 (6 bases). Sequenced input: peripheral blood. The CDR3 DNA is TGTGCCAGCTCACCAGTTGTACAGGGTCACCACGAGCAGTACTTC. Protein sequence: CASSPVVQGHHEQYF.